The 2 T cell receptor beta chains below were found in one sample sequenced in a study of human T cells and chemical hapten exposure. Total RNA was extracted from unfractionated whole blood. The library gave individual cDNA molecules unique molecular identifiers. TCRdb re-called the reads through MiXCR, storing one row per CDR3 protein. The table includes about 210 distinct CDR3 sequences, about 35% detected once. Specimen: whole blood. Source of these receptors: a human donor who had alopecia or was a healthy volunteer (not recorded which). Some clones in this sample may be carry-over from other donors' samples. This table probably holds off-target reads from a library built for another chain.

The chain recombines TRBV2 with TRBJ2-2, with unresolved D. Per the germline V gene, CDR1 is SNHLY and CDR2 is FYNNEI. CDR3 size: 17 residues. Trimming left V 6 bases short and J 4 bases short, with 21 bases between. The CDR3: CASRRVVQVVSTGELFF. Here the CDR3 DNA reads TGTGCCAGCAGGAGAGTCGTTCAAGTAGTCAGCACCGGGGAGCTGTTTTTT.

CDR3 in amino acids: CASNPTGNTEAFF. For the CDR3, the DNA is TGTGCCAGCAACCCGACAGGGAACACTGAAGCTTTCTTT. The chain joins TRBV12-3 or TRBV12-4 to TRBJ1-1, with a possible D match to TRBD1 (6 bases). Trimming pared 7 bases from V and 1 base from J, leaving 10 bases between. The CDR3 contains 13 residues.